This TCR beta chain was recovered during a study of blood T cell repertoires in COVID-19. There are 13 residues in the CDR3. V was cut by 4 bases and J by 7 bases, with 13 bases left in between. The germline CDR1 and CDR2 sequences are MRHNA and SNTAGT. Profiling relied on immunoSEQ multiplex PCR, and the TCRdb table lists in-frame clones only, not all of them. The table includes 85,000 to 130,000 clones, approximately 88% detected once. This clonotype was sampled from a woman in her fifties or sixties with acute or convalescent COVID-19. The source material was peripheral blood. This chain connects TRBV6-4 to TRBJ1-1; TRBD1 might be the D (5 bases). The CDR3 sequence: CASSVTLQGEAFF. CDR3 DNA sequence: TGTGCCAGCAGTGTTACCCTCCAGGGTGAAGCTTTCTTT.